A selection of T cell receptor beta chains follows, all from one sample in a study of blood T cells in healthy people across ages. TCRdb passed the 5' RACE reads through MiXCR, listing each CDR3 protein once. The top ten clones hold around 4% of a sample with roughly 1.5 million distinct CDR3 sequences, around 40% of them seen once. Sequences were obtained from blood. Receptor source: a woman under 30 in good health. Each CDR3 is given with its conserved first and last residue. D genes are given only for firm matches. Size is stated for part of the rows, as once, few or many counts, or as a class when the clone is expanded.

len: 12; v_gene: TRBV6-2/TRBV6-3; abundance: .; j_gene: TRBJ2-1; d_gene: .; CDR3nt: TGTGCCAGCAGCTCCGGGGGCGTTAGGCAGTTCTTC; CDR3aa: CASSSGGVRQFF
len: 13; v_gene: TRBV20-1; abundance: few; j_gene: TRBJ1-2; d_gene: .; CDR3nt: TGCAGTGCCGCAGAGACTTCGGTCTATGGCTACACCTTC; CDR3aa: CSAAETSVYGYTF
len: 15; v_gene: TRBV6-1; abundance: .; j_gene: TRBJ1-4; d_gene: TRBD1; CDR3nt: TGTGCCAGCAGCGACAGGGTTTCTCTGAGTGAAAAACTGTTTTTT; CDR3aa: CASSDRVSLSEKLFF
len: 18; v_gene: TRBV4-3; abundance: .; j_gene: TRBJ2-1; d_gene: TRBD2; CDR3nt: TGCGCCAGCAGCCCATCGGTAATAGCGGGGGGCCGCTACAATGAGCAGTTCTTC; CDR3aa: CASSPSVIAGGRYNEQFF
len: 16; v_gene: TRBV6-2/TRBV6-3; abundance: many; j_gene: TRBJ1-2; d_gene: TRBD1; CDR3nt: TGTGCCAGCAGTTATTCCGGGACAGGGGATCTCTATGGCTACACCTTC; CDR3aa: CASSYSGTGDLYGYTF
len: 13; v_gene: TRBV5-1; abundance: .; j_gene: TRBJ1-2; d_gene: .; CDR3nt: TGCGCCAGCAGCTTGGACGGGAAGTATGGCTACACCTTC; CDR3aa: CASSLDGKYGYTF
len: 15; v_gene: TRBV28; abundance: .; j_gene: TRBJ1-5; d_gene: .; CDR3nt: TGTGCCAGCAGTTATTCCACAGGTGGGGATCAGCCCCAGCATTTT; CDR3aa: CASSYSTGGDQPQHF
len: 15; v_gene: TRBV25-1; abundance: few; j_gene: TRBJ2-7; d_gene: TRBD2; CDR3nt: TGTGCCAGCAGGGGGGTAGCGGGGAATACATACGAGCAGTACTTC; CDR3aa: CASRGVAGNTYEQYF
len: 15; v_gene: TRBV29-1; abundance: .; j_gene: TRBJ2-1; d_gene: .; CDR3nt: TGCAGCGTTGAAAGGCTAGGGGTTGGAAACAATGAGCAGTTCTTC; CDR3aa: CSVERLGVGNNEQFF
len: 11; v_gene: TRBV4-1; abundance: once; j_gene: TRBJ1-2; d_gene: .; CDR3nt: TGCGCCAGCAGCGAAACCGGCGGCTACACCTTC; CDR3aa: CASSETGGYTF
len: 14; v_gene: TRBV9; abundance: few; j_gene: TRBJ1-2; d_gene: .; CDR3nt: TGTGCCAGCAGCGTCCAGGACAGTTCGCATGGCTACACCTTC; CDR3aa: CASSVQDSSHGYTF
len: 16; v_gene: TRBV10-3; abundance: few; j_gene: TRBJ2-4; d_gene: .; CDR3nt: TGTGCCATCAGTGAAAGAAACAGGGGAGGCAAAAACATTCAGTACTTC; CDR3aa: CAISERNRGGKNIQYF
len: 11; v_gene: TRBV18; abundance: .; j_gene: TRBJ1-1; d_gene: .; CDR3nt: TGTGCCAGCTCACTCGCAGCGGGGGCTTTCTTT; CDR3aa: CASSLAAGAFF
len: 12; v_gene: TRBV29-1; abundance: .; j_gene: TRBJ1-5; d_gene: TRBD1; CDR3nt: TGCAGCGTCGTTGACAGGGGCCAGCCCCAGCATTTT; CDR3aa: CSVVDRGQPQHF
len: 12; v_gene: TRBV12-3/TRBV12-4; abundance: many; j_gene: TRBJ1-2; d_gene: .; CDR3nt: TGTGCCAGCAGTCCGCGGGGTGGTGGCTACACCTTC; CDR3aa: CASSPRGGGYTF
len: 16; v_gene: TRBV4-2; abundance: .; j_gene: TRBJ2-5; d_gene: TRBD2; CDR3nt: TGTGCCAGCAGCCAAGTTGGGACTAGCGGCCAAGAGACCCAGTACTTC; CDR3aa: CASSQVGTSGQETQYF
len: 15; v_gene: TRBV10-3; abundance: .; j_gene: TRBJ2-7; d_gene: .; CDR3nt: TGTGCCATCAGTGAGTCCCCAGGGGACCCCTACGAGCAGTACTTC; CDR3aa: CAISESPGDPYEQYF
len: 14; v_gene: TRBV29-1; abundance: .; j_gene: TRBJ2-7; d_gene: TRBD1; CDR3nt: TGCAGCGTGGGCCCCCGACAGGGCTCCTACGAGCAGTACTTC; CDR3aa: CSVGPRQGSYEQYF
len: 17; v_gene: TRBV7-2; abundance: few; j_gene: TRBJ2-1; d_gene: TRBD2; CDR3nt: TGTGCCAGCAGCCAGGGACTAGCGGGAGGGCCTCTTACTGAGCAGTTCTTC; CDR3aa: CASSQGLAGGPLTEQFF
len: 13; v_gene: TRBV6-5; abundance: once; j_gene: TRBJ2-7; d_gene: .; CDR3nt: TGTGCCAGCAGGGAGCTGCTCTACAATGAGCAGTACTTC; CDR3aa: CASRELLYNEQYF
len: 18; v_gene: TRBV20-1; abundance: .; j_gene: TRBJ2-1; d_gene: TRBD2; CDR3nt: TGCAGTGCTGCCAAGGGGACTAGCGGGGGGGCCCTATCAAGTGGGCAGTTCTTC; CDR3aa: CSAAKGTSGGALSSGQFF
len: 12; v_gene: TRBV29-1; abundance: .; j_gene: TRBJ1-2; d_gene: .; CDR3nt: TGCAGCGTTGAACACCCCAACTATGGCTACACCTTC; CDR3aa: CSVEHPNYGYTF
len: 17; v_gene: TRBV10-2; abundance: .; j_gene: TRBJ2-1; d_gene: TRBD2; CDR3nt: TGCGCCAGCAGTAAGGGACTAGCGGGGGGGAAAAACAATGAGCAGTTCTTC; CDR3aa: CASSKGLAGGKNNEQFF
len: 17; v_gene: TRBV3-1; abundance: .; j_gene: TRBJ2-3; d_gene: TRBD2; CDR3nt: TGTGCCAGCAGCCCGCGACTAGCGGGAGTGAGCGCAGATACGCAGTATTTT; CDR3aa: CASSPRLAGVSADTQYF
len: 13; v_gene: TRBV7-8; abundance: .; j_gene: TRBJ2-7; d_gene: .; CDR3nt: TGTGCCAGCAGCTTAGGGTACGCCAATGAGCAGTACTTC; CDR3aa: CASSLGYANEQYF
len: 16; v_gene: TRBV4-1; abundance: .; j_gene: TRBJ2-3; d_gene: .; CDR3nt: TGCGCCAGCAGCCAAGAAGGAAGATTTAGCACAGATACGCAGTATTTT; CDR3aa: CASSQEGRFSTDTQYF
len: 14; v_gene: TRBV2; abundance: once; j_gene: TRBJ2-7; d_gene: TRBD1; CDR3nt: TGTGCCAGCAGTGAAATGGACAGGGGGAACGAGCAGTACTTC; CDR3aa: CASSEMDRGNEQYF
len: 15; v_gene: TRBV28; abundance: many; j_gene: TRBJ2-7; d_gene: TRBD1; CDR3nt: TGTGCCAGCAGCTCCCCCGGGACAGACTCCTACGAGCAGTACTTC; CDR3aa: CASSSPGTDSYEQYF
len: 15; v_gene: TRBV7-9; abundance: .; j_gene: TRBJ2-1; d_gene: TRBD1; CDR3nt: TGTGCCAGCAGCCACCGACAGGGTGGATACAATGAGCAGTTCTTC; CDR3aa: CASSHRQGGYNEQFF
len: 13; v_gene: TRBV20-1; abundance: few; j_gene: TRBJ1-4; d_gene: .; CDR3nt: TGCAGTGTCCCTGGTGCAACTAATGAAAAACTGTTTTTT; CDR3aa: CSVPGATNEKLFF
len: 14; v_gene: TRBV6-2/TRBV6-3; abundance: .; j_gene: TRBJ2-3; d_gene: .; CDR3nt: TGTGCCAGCAGTTGGCTGACCGCAGGTGATACGCAGTATTTT; CDR3aa: CASSWLTAGDTQYF
len: 15; v_gene: TRBV27; abundance: .; j_gene: TRBJ2-3; d_gene: TRBD1; CDR3nt: TGTGCCAGCAGTAGACAGGGGGCCCTTGTCGATACGCAGTATTTT; CDR3aa: CASSRQGALVDTQYF
len: 12; v_gene: TRBV7-2; abundance: .; j_gene: TRBJ2-3; d_gene: .; CDR3nt: TGTGCCAGCAGCTTGAGAAAGGCCACGCAGTATTTT; CDR3aa: CASSLRKATQYF
len: 16; v_gene: TRBV12-3/TRBV12-4; abundance: .; j_gene: TRBJ1-1; d_gene: .; CDR3nt: TGTGCCAGCAGTTTATGGCAGGGGAGGGTGAACACTGAAGCTTTCTTT; CDR3aa: CASSLWQGRVNTEAFF
len: 14; v_gene: TRBV4-1; abundance: .; j_gene: TRBJ2-2; d_gene: .; CDR3nt: TGCGCCAGCAGCCAAGATCTGGGGGCCGGGGAGCTGTTTTTT; CDR3aa: CASSQDLGAGELFF
len: 16; v_gene: TRBV6-1; abundance: .; j_gene: TRBJ2-7; d_gene: TRBD1; CDR3nt: TGTGCCAGCAGTGAAGGGACAGGCATGATTACCTACGAGCAGTACTTC; CDR3aa: CASSEGTGMITYEQYF
len: 16; v_gene: TRBV6-1; abundance: .; j_gene: TRBJ1-6; d_gene: .; CDR3nt: TGTGCCAGCAGTGTTTTGACCGGGCTCTATAATTCACCCCTCCACTTT; CDR3aa: CASSVLTGLYNSPLHF
len: 13; v_gene: TRBV6-2/TRBV6-3; abundance: few; j_gene: TRBJ2-7; d_gene: TRBD2; CDR3nt: TGTGCCAGCAGTAGGGACTACCGTTACGAGCAGTACTTC; CDR3aa: CASSRDYRYEQYF
len: 16; v_gene: TRBV5-1; abundance: .; j_gene: TRBJ2-3; d_gene: TRBD2; CDR3nt: TGCGCCAGCAGCTTGGCCGCAGCGGGGGTAGGAGATACGCAGTATTTT; CDR3aa: CASSLAAAGVGDTQYF
len: 18; v_gene: TRBV2; abundance: .; j_gene: TRBJ2-7; d_gene: .; CDR3nt: TGTGCCAGCAGTGAAAGGGAAAGCCACCCTGGGGGCTTCTACGAGCAGTACTTC; CDR3aa: CASSERESHPGGFYEQYF
len: 14; v_gene: TRBV4-3; abundance: .; j_gene: TRBJ1-4; d_gene: TRBD1; CDR3nt: TGCGCCAGCAGCGCAGGGGGCTTAAGTGAAAAACTGTTTTTT; CDR3aa: CASSAGGLSEKLFF
len: 17; v_gene: TRBV20-1; abundance: .; j_gene: TRBJ2-5; d_gene: .; CDR3nt: TGCAGTGCTACGTTCTTGCTGAGACAACGGGGCCAAGAGACCCAGTACTTC; CDR3aa: CSATFLLRQRGQETQYF
len: 13; v_gene: TRBV7-2; abundance: few; j_gene: TRBJ2-1; d_gene: .; CDR3nt: TGTGCCAGCAGCTTGGGGTGGGAGAAAGAGCAGTTCTTC; CDR3aa: CASSLGWEKEQFF
len: 15; v_gene: TRBV6-5; abundance: .; j_gene: TRBJ1-6; d_gene: TRBD1; CDR3nt: TGTGCCAGCAGGACCGAGACAGGGTGGCGCTCACCCCTCCACTTT; CDR3aa: CASRTETGWRSPLHF
len: 13; v_gene: TRBV5-1; abundance: .; j_gene: TRBJ2-7; d_gene: .; CDR3nt: TGCGCCAGCAGCCTCGGACAGTTCAGCGAGCAGTACTTC; CDR3aa: CASSLGQFSEQYF
len: 14; v_gene: TRBV12-3/TRBV12-4; abundance: few; j_gene: TRBJ1-5; d_gene: .; CDR3nt: TGTGCCAGCCAGGGGTCGTGGGGTAATCAGCCCCAGCATTTT; CDR3aa: CASQGSWGNQPQHF
len: 14; v_gene: TRBV27; abundance: .; j_gene: TRBJ2-7; d_gene: TRBD1; CDR3nt: TGTGCCAGCAGTTCCCAGGGACAGGGGTACGAGCAGTACTTC; CDR3aa: CASSSQGQGYEQYF
len: 14; v_gene: TRBV27; abundance: .; j_gene: TRBJ2-7; d_gene: .; CDR3nt: TGTGCCAGCAGGGGGGGGGCTCGGGTTTACGAGCAGTACTTC; CDR3aa: CASRGGARVYEQYF
len: 14; v_gene: TRBV20-1; abundance: few; j_gene: TRBJ2-3; d_gene: .; CDR3nt: TGCAGTGCTAGAGCCCTTGTCGGCACAGATACGCAGTATTTT; CDR3aa: CSARALVGTDTQYF
len: 13; v_gene: TRBV6-5; abundance: many; j_gene: TRBJ1-2; d_gene: .; CDR3nt: TGTGCCAGCAGTTACTCGCCGGGTACTGGCTACACCTTC; CDR3aa: CASSYSPGTGYTF
len: 16; v_gene: TRBV20-1; abundance: few; j_gene: TRBJ2-1; d_gene: TRBD2; CDR3nt: TGCAGTGCCAGAACTAGCGGGAGGAAATCCTACAATGAGCAGTTCTTC; CDR3aa: CSARTSGRKSYNEQFF
len: 13; v_gene: TRBV20-1; abundance: .; j_gene: TRBJ1-1; d_gene: .; CDR3nt: TGCAGTGCTAGACAGGGGCTGAGCACTGAAGCTTTCTTT; CDR3aa: CSARQGLSTEAFF
len: 15; v_gene: TRBV20-1; abundance: once; j_gene: TRBJ2-2; d_gene: .; CDR3nt: TGCAGTGCCCCGGACAGCTCGAGTGGGACCGGGGAGCTGTTTTTT; CDR3aa: CSAPDSSSGTGELFF
len: 13; v_gene: TRBV7-2; abundance: .; j_gene: TRBJ2-3; d_gene: .; CDR3nt: TGTGCCAGCAGCTTAGCGCAAGGAGATACGCAGTATTTT; CDR3aa: CASSLAQGDTQYF
len: 14; v_gene: TRBV2; abundance: few; j_gene: TRBJ1-5; d_gene: .; CDR3nt: TGTGCCAGCAGTGAGAGGCAGTTGGCTCAGCCCCAGCATTTT; CDR3aa: CASSERQLAQPQHF